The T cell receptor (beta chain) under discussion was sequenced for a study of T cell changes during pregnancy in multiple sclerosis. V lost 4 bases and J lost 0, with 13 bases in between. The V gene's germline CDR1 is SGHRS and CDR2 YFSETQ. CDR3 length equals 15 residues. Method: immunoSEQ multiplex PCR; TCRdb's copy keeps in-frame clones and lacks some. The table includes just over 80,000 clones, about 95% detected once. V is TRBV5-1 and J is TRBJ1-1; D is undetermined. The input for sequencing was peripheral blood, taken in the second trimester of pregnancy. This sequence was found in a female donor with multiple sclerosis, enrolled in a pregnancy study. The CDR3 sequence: CASSEPSDLNTEAFF. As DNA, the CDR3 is TGCGCCAGCAGCGAACCTAGCGATTTGAACACTGAAGCTTTCTTT.